The 4 T cell receptor beta chains listed next were all sequenced from one sample in a study of cytomegalovirus exposure and HLA in healthy donors. The PCR contained 60 Vbeta and 13 Jbeta primers. The data were produced by immunoSEQ multiplex PCR, yet TCRdb's version contains in-frame clones alone and is incomplete. The sample gives about 200,000 clones, around four fifths of which show up once; roughly 1.7% is in the top ten. The sample was PBMCs. These receptors all stem from a man aged 40-49 years in good health and CMV-seropositive.

The chain recombines TRBV13 with TRBJ1-6; the D gene is possibly TRBD1 (6 bases). Per the germline V gene, CDR1 is PRHDT and CDR2 is FYEKMQ (reference sequence). Trimming took off 1 base at V and 11 bases at J, with 12 bases between the two ends. The CDR3 runs 14 residues. For the CDR3, the DNA is TGTGCCAGCAGCTTAGCCCAGGGGTCGACACCCCTCCACTTT. It is translated as CASSLAQGSTPLHF. Full variable domain (outside the CDR3, taken from reference TRBV13 and TRBJ1-6): AAGVIQSPRHLIKEKRETATLKCYPIPRHDTVYWYQQGPGQDPQFLISFYEKMQSDKGSIPDRFSAQQFSDYHSELNMSSLELGDSALYFCASSLAQGSTPLHFGNGTRLTVT.

The genes are TRBV19 and TRBJ2-1; 8 nucleotides line up with TRBD1. Trimming took 6 bases from V and 6 from J; bases not matched to a gene: 10. Per the germline V gene, CDR1 is LNHDA and CDR2 is SQIVND (reference sequence). The CDR3 extends over 15 amino acids. DNA of the CDR3: TGTGCCAGTAGCCCTCCAGGGGGCGATATCAATGAGCAGTTCTTC. Its protein product is CASSPPGGDINEQFF.

Here the CDR3 DNA reads TGTGCCAGCAGCGAGAGGGGACAGACTAATGAAAAACTGTTTTTT. It yields the protein CASSERGQTNEKLFF. J is TRBJ1-4 and V is TRBV9; 7 nucleotides align to TRBD1. The length of the CDR3 is 15 residues. Germline V gene data show CDR1 as SGDLS and CDR2 as YYNGEE. V was pared by 3 bases and J by 2 bases, with 4 bases of the junction left unmatched.

On this clone: Additional DNA sequences in this sample encode the identical CDR3. The gene calls are TRBV7-9 and TRBJ2-3; D is uncertain. Trimming removed 1 base from V and 2 bases from J, with 7 bases in between. The CDR3 is 14 residues long. Germline V CDR1 and CDR2: SEHNR, FQNEAQ (reference sequence). The CDR3 sequence: CASSLGGITDTQYF. CDR3 DNA sequence: TGTGCCAGCAGCTTAGGAGGCATCACAGATACGCAGTATTTT.